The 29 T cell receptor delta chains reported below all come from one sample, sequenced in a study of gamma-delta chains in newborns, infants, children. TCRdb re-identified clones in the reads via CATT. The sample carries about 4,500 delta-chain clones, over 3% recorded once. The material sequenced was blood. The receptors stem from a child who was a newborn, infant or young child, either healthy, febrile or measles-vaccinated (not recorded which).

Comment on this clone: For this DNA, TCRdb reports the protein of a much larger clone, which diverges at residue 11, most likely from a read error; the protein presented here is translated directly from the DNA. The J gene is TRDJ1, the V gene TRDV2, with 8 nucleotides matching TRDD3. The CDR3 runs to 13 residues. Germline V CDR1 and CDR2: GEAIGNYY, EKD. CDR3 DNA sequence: TGTGCCTGTGACACTGGGGGATCCGATAAACCCATCTTT. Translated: CACDTGGSDKPIF.

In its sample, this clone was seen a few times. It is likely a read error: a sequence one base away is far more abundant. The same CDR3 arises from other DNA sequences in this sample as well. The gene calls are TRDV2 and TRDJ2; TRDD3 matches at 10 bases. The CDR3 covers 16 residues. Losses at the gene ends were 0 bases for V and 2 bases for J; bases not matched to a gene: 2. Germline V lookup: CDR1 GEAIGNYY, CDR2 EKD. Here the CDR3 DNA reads TGTGCCTGTGACACCGTGGGGGATACCTTGACAGCACAACTCTTCTTT. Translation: CACDTVGDTLTAQLFF.

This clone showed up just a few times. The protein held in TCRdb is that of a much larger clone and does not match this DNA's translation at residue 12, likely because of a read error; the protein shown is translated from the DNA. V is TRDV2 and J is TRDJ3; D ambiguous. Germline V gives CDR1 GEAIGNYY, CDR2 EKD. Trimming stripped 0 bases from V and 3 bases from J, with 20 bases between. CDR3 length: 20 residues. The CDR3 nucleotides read TGTGCCTGTGACACCGTTCAGGGTTTTACAAGCTTCTGGGACACCCGACAGATGTTTTTC. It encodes CACDTVQGFTSFWDTRQMFF.

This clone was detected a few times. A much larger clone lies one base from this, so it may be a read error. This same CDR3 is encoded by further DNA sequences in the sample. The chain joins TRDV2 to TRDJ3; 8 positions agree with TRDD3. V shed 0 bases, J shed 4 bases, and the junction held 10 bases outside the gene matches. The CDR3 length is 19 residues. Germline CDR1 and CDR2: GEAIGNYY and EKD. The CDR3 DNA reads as TGTGCCTGTGACACCTGGGGGATGACGGGGTCTTGGGACACCCGACAGATGTTTTTC. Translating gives CACDTWGMTGSWDTRQMFF.

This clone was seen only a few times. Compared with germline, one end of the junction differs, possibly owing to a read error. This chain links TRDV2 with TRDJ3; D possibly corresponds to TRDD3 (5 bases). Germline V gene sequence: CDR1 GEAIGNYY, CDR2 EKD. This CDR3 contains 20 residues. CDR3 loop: CACDTVEIRSGSWDARQMFF. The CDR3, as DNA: TGTGCCTGTGACACCGTAGAGATCCGCTCGGGCTCCTGGGACGCCCGACAGATGTTTTTC.

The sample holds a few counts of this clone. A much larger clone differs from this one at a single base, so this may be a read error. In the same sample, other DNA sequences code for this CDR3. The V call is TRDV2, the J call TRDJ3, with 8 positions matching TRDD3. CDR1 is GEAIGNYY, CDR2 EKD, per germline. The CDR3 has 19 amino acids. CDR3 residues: CACDTVLGVSSWDTRQMFF. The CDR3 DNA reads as TGTGCCTGCGACACCGTACTGGGGGTGAGCTCCTGGGACACCCGACAGATGTTTTTC.

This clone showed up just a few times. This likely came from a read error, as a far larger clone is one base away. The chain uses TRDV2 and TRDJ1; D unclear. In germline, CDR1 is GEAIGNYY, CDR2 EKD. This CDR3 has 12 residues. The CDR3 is CACDNYTDKRIF. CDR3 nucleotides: TGTGCCTGTGACAACTACACCGATAAACGCATCTTT.

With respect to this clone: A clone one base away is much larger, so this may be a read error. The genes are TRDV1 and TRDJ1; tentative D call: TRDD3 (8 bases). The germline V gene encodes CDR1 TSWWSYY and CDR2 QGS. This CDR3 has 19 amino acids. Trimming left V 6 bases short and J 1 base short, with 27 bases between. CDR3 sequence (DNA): TGTGCTCTTGGTGACATTCCTACTGTCGACTGGGGGTCCACCGATAAACTCATCTTT. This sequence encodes CALGDIPTVDWGSTDKLIF.

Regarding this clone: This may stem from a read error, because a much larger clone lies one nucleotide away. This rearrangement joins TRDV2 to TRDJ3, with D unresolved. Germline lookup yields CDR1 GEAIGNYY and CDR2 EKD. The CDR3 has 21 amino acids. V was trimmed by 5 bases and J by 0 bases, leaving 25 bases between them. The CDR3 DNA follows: TGTGCCTGTGGCACAACGGGCCCTGCAGGATTTCCCTCCTGGGACACCCGACAGATGTTTTTC. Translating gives CACGTTGPAGFPSWDTRQMFF.

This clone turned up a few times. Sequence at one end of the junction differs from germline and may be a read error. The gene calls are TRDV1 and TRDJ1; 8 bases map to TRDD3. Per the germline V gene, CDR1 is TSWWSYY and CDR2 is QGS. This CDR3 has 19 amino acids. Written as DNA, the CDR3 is TGTGCTCTTGGGGAAATAAGCCCATCCCCGGGATACGACGCCGATAAACCCATCTTT. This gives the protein CALGEISPSPGYDADKPIF.

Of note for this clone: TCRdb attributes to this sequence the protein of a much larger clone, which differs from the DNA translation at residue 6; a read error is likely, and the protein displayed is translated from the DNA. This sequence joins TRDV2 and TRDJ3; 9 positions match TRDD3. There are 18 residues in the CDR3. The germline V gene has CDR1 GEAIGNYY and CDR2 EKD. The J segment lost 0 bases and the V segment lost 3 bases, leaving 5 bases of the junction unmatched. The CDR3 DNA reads TGTGCCTGTGACGTACCGGGGGATACCTCCTGGGACACCCGACAGATGTTTTTC. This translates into CACDVPGDTSWDTRQMFF.

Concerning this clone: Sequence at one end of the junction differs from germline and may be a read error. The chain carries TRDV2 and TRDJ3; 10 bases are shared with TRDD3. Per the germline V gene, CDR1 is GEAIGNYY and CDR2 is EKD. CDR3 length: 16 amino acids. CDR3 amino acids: CATGGSSSWYTRQMFF. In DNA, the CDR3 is TGTGCCACTGGGGGATCCAGCTCCTGGTACACCCGACAGATGTTTTTC.

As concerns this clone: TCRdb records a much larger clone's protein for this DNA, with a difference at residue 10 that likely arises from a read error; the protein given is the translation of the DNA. In DNA form, the CDR3 reads TGTGCCTGTGACCTACTGGGGGATACGGCAGCACAACTCTTCTTT. Residues: CACDLLGDTAAQLFF. The chain employs TRDV2 and TRDJ2, with 13 bases matching TRDD3. This CDR3 has 15 amino acids. J lost 6 bases, V lost 3 bases, and 3 bases had no gene match. Per the germline V gene, CDR1 is GEAIGNYY and CDR2 is EKD.

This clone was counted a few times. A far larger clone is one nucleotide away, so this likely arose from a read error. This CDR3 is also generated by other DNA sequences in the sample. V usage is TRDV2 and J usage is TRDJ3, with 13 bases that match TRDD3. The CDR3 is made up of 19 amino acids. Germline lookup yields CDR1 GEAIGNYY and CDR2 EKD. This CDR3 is CACDILGDTSSWDTRQMFF. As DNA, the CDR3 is TGTGCCTGTGACATACTGGGGGATACGAGCTCCTGGGACACCCGACAGATGTTCTTC.

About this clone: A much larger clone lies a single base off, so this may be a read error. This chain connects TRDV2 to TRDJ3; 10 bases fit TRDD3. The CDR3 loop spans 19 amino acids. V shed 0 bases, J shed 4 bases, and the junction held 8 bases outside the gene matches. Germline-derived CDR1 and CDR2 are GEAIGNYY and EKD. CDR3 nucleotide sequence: TGTGCCTGTGACACCCTGGGGGATAAGCGAGAATGGGACACCCGACAGATGTTTTTC. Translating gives CACDTLGDKREWDTRQMFF.

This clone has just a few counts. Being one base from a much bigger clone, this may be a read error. This CDR3 is CACDTVGGCASSWDTRQMFF. CDR3 nucleotide sequence: TGTGCCTGTGACACCGTGGGGGGATGCGCGAGCTCCTGGGACACCCGACAGATGTTTTTC. The chain uses TRDV2 and TRDJ3; 7 bases are a match to TRDD3. CDR1 is GEAIGNYY, CDR2 EKD, per germline. V lost 0 bases, J lost 0 bases, and 10 bases stayed unmatched. The CDR3 is 20 residues long.

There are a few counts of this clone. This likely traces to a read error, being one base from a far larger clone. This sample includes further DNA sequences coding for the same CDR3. The CDR3 spells CACDTLAGSSWDTRQMFF. DNA of the CDR3: TGTGCCTGCGACACCCTCGCGGGCAGCTCCTGGGACACCCGACAGATGTTTTTC. The J gene is TRDJ3, the V gene TRDV2; D remains ambiguous. CDR1 GEAIGNYY and CDR2 EKD come from the germline V gene. The CDR3 extends over 18 amino acids.

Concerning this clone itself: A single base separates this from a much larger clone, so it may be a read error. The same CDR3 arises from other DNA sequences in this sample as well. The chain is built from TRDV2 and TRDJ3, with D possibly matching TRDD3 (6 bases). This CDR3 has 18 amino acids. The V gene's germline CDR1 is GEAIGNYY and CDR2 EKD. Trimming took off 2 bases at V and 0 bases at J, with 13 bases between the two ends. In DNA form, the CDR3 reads TGTGCCTGTGACAAAGTACTGGGAGGCTCCTGGGACACCCGACAGATGTTTTTC. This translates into CACDKVLGGSWDTRQMFF.

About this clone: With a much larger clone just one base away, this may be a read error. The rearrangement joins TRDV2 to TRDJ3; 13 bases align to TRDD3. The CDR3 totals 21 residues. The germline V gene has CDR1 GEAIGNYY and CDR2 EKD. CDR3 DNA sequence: TGTGCCTGTGACACTATTACTGGGGGATACGCGGCGGCCTGGGGCACCCGACAGATGTTTTTC. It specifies CACDTITGGYAAAWGTRQMFF.

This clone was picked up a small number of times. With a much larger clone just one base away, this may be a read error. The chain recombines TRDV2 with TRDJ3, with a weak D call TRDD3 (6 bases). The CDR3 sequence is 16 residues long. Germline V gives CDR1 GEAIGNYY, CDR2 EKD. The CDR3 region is CACDYWASRDTRQMFF. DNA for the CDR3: TGTGCCTGTGACTACTGGGCCTCCCGGGACACCCGACAGATGTTTTTC.

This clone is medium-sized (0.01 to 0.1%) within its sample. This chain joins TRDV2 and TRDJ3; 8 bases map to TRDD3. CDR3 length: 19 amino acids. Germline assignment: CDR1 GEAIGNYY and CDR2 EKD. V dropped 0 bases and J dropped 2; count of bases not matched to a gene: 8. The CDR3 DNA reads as TGTGCCTGTGACACCGTGGGGATACTGAACCCCTGGGACACCCGACAGATGTTTTTC. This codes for CACDTVGILNPWDTRQMFF.

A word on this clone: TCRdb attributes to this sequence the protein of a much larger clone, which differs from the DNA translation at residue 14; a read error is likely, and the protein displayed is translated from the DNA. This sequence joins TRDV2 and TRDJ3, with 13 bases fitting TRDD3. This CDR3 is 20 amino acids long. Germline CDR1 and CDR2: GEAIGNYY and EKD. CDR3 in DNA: TGTGCCTGTGACGCTACTGGGGGATACGGGAGCTCCTGGGGCACCCGACAGATGTTTTTC. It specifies CACDATGGYGSSWGTRQMFF.

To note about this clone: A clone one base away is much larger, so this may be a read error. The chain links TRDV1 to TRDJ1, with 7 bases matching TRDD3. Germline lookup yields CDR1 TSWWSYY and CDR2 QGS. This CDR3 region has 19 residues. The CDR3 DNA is TGTGCTCTTGGGGAACCTATTTGGGGGACTGGTGCACAAACCGATAGACTCATCTTT. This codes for CALGEPIWGTGAQTDRLIF.

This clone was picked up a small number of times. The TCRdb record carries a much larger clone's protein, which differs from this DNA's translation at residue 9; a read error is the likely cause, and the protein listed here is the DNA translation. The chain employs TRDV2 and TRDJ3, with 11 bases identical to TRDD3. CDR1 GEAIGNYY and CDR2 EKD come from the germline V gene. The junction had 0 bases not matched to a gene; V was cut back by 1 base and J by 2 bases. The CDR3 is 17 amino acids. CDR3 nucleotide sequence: TGTGCCTGTGACACTGGGGGATACGCCTGGGACACCCGACAGATGTTTTTC. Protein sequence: CACDTGGYAWDTRQMFF.

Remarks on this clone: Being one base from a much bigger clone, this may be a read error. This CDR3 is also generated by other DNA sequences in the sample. CDR3 bases: TGTGCTTGTGACACTTTACTGGGTAGCTCCTGGGACACCCGACAGATGTTTTTC. Translated, it gives CACDTLLGSSWDTRQMFF. The V and J genes are TRDV2 and TRDJ3; tentatively, D is TRDD3 (6 bases). The CDR3 extends over 18 amino acids. Germline CDR1 is GEAIGNYY and CDR2 is EKD.

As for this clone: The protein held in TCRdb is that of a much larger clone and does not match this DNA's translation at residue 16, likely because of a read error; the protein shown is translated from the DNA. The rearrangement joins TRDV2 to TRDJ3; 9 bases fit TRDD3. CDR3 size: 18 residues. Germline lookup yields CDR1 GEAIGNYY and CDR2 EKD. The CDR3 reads CACDTYWGTTRDTRQVFF. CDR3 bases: TGTGCCTGTGACACTTACTGGGGGACAACACGGGACACCCGACAGGTGTTTTTC.

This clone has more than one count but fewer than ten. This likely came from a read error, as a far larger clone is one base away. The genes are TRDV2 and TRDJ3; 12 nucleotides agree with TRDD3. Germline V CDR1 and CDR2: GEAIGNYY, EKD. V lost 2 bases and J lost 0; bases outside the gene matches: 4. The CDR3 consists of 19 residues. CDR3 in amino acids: CACDMLGDTSSWDTRQMFF. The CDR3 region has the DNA TGTGCCTGTGACATGCTGGGGGATACGAGCTCCTGGGACACCCGACAGATGTTTTTC.

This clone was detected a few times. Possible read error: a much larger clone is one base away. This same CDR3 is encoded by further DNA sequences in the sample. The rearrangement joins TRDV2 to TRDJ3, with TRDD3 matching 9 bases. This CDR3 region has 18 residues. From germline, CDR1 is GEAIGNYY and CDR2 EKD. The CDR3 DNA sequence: TGTGCCTGTGACACCGGGGGATACTTATCCTGGGACACCCGACAGATGTTCTTC. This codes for CACDTGGYLSWDTRQMFF.

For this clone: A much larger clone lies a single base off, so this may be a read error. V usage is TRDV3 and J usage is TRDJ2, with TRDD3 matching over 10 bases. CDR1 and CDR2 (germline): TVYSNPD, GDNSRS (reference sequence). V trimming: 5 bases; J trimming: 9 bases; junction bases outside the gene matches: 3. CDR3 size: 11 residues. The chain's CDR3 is CALGGYPQLFF. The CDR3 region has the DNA TGTGCCCTTGGGGGATACCCACAACTCTTCTTT.